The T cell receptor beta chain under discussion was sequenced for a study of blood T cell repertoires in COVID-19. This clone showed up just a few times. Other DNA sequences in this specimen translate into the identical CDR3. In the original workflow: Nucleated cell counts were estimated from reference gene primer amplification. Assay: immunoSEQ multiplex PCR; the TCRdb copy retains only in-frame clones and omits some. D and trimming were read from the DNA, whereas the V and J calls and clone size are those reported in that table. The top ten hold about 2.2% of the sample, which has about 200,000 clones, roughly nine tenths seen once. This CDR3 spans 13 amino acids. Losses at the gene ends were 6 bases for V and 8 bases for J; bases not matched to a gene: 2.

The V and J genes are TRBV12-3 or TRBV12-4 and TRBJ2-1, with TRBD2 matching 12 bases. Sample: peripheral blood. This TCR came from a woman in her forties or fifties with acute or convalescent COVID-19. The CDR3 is CASSLAGGDEQFF. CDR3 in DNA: TGTGCCAGCAGCCTAGCGGGAGGGGATGAGCAGTTCTTC.